The 25 T cell receptor beta chains below all came from one sample that was sequenced in a study of T cell clonality in common variable immunodeficiency. Study results and caveats: Fewer deletions and N-nucleotide insertions were reportedly seen in common variable immunodeficiency TCR beta sequences.

Measured with immunoSEQ multiplex PCR; TCRdb has only the in-frame clones, and not every one. The sample holds 20,000 to 25,000 clones, and no clone turns up only once. For these receptors, no antigen is known. What was sequenced was peripheral blood mononuclear cells. These receptors were obtained from a human donor with common variable immunodeficiency.

This clone was found many times. With the read ending 3 residues before the CDR3 end, the germline J gene is used to fill in that end. The rearrangement uses TRBV19 and TRBJ1-1; a possible D gene is TRBD1 (5 bases). The CDR3 loop spans 15 amino acids. Germline CDR1 and CDR2: LNHDA and SQIVND (reference sequence). Between the trimmed V and J ends, which lost 4 bases and 1 base, there was a span of 13 bases. The sequenced CDR3 bases are TGTGCCAGTAGTAATCGGGGGTCCCCGAACACTGAA. This encodes CASSNRGSPNTE. The entire CDR3 sequence reads CASSNRGSPNTEAFF.

This clone was counted at least ten times. The CDR3 end is not reached by the read, which stops 3 residues before it; the germline J gene fills it in. The chain uses TRBV13 and TRBJ2-1, with TRBD1 as a possible D gene (6 bases). Germline V gene data show CDR1 as PRHDT and CDR2 as FYEKMQ (reference sequence). The CDR3 consists of 14 residues. V gave up 5 bases and J gave up 7 bases, with 15 bases separating them. CDR3 DNA, as far as it was read: TGTGCCAGCAGCCCGAGCCCAGGGGCGAATGAG. It is translated as CASSPSPGANE. The entire CDR3 protein is CASSPSPGANEQFF.

This clone was seen repeatedly, ten times or more. The CDR3 end lies 3 residues beyond the end of the read and is filled in from the germline J gene. The rearrangement joins TRBV10-3 to TRBJ2-5, with 13 bases fitting TRBD2. Per the germline V gene, CDR1 is ENHRY and CDR2 is SYGVKD. With V trimmed by 6 bases and J by 5 bases, 9 bases remained unmatched. The CDR3 loop spans 16 amino acids. The CDR3 protein is CAIRETSGGARETQYF. CDR3 bases read: TGTGCCATCAGGGAAACTAGCGGGGGGGCCCGGGAGACC.

This clone was detected ten times or more. Read coverage stops 3 residues before the CDR3 terminus; the germline J gene supplies the remainder. The V and J genes are TRBV6-2 or TRBV6-3 and TRBJ1-6; 9 nucleotides agree with TRBD1. Germline V gene sequence: CDR1 MNHEY, CDR2 SVGEGT. The CDR3 totals 17 residues. The V segment lost 6 bases and the J segment 8 bases; nucleotides outside the gene matches: 14. The CDR3 reads CASSRRGQGIGDSPLHF. CDR3 DNA, as far as it was read: TGTGCCAGCAGCCGCCGAGGACAGGGGATAGGTGATTCACCC.

This clone was seen many times. The read falls 3 residues short of the CDR3 end, and the missing part is taken from the germline J gene. The chain joins TRBV7-6 to TRBJ2-2, with 8 bases fitting TRBD1. Germline loops: CDR1 SGHVS, CDR2 FNYEAQ. The CDR3 length is 14 residues. Losses at the gene ends were 5 bases for V and 7 bases for J; bases not matched to a gene: 6. The CDR3 DNA, read in part, is TGTGCCAGCAGCCTGGACAGGGTTGGCGGGGAG. Translated, it gives CASSLDRVGGE. The CDR3, in full, reads CASSLDRVGGELFF.

At least ten counts were recorded for this clone. One end of the junction varies from germline; a read error may be responsible. The DNA read from the CDR3 is TGCGCCAGCAGGGCCGGATACAGGGACCCCTATGGC. This translates into CASRAGYRDPYG. The full CDR3 protein reads CASRAGYRDPYGYTF. The chain combines TRBV4-2 with TRBJ1-2, with D possibly TRBD1 on 6 matching bases. The sequence runs out 3 residues before the end of the CDR3; the remainder is reconstructed from the germline J gene. The germline V gene encodes CDR1 LGHNA and CDR2 YNFKEQ. There are 15 residues in the CDR3.

This clone was recorded at least ten times. Coverage ceases 3 residues before the CDR3 finishes, and the germline J gene fills in the end. The chain couples TRBV5-5 to TRBJ1-2, with a possible D match to TRBD1 (5 bases). Germline-derived CDR1 and CDR2 are SGHKS and YYEKEE (reference sequence). V shed 2 bases and J shed 0 bases, with 8 bases lying between them. The CDR3 length is 14 residues. The CDR3 loop reads CASSFPRANYGYTF. The covered CDR3 bases are TGTGCCAGCAGCTTCCCCAGGGCTAACTATGGC.

This clone has ten or more counts. With the read ending 3 residues before the CDR3 end, the germline J gene is used to fill in that end. The chain has TRBV28 and TRBJ1-2, with unresolved D. CDR3 length: 14 residues. Germline values: CDR1 MDHEN, CDR2 SYDVKM. Trimming took 1 base from V and 3 from J, leaving 9 bases between them. The CDR3 loop reads CASSLSDTYYGYTF. The sequenced CDR3 bases are TGTGCCAGCAGTTTATCTGACACCTACTATGGC.

This clone was counted many times. The sequence runs out 3 residues before the end of the CDR3; the remainder is reconstructed from the germline J gene. V is TRBV6-2 or TRBV6-3 and J is TRBJ1-2, with 8 bases fitting TRBD1. This CDR3 has 13 amino acids. In germline, CDR1 is MNHEY, CDR2 SVGEGT. Trimming cost V 8 bases and J 4 bases; bases outside gene matches: 6. CDR3 sequence reads: CASCADRGYGYTF. The sequenced part of the CDR3 DNA is TGTGCCAGCTGCGCAGACAGGGGCTATGGC.

This clone came up many times. Coverage ceases 3 residues before the CDR3 finishes, and the germline J gene fills in the end. The chain uses TRBV19 and TRBJ1-4, with D possibly matching TRBD1 (6 bases). CDR1 and CDR2 (germline): LNHDA, SQIVND (reference sequence). The ends were cut back, 7 bases at V and 0 bases at J, with 9 bases in the middle. This CDR3 is built from 14 residues. The part of the CDR3 DNA that was read is TGTGCCAGTACCCACAGGGCAACTAATGAAAAA. As protein: CASTHRATNEK. The full CDR3 protein is CASTHRATNEKLFF.

This clone was counted at least ten times. The read ends 3 residues before the CDR3 terminus; that terminus is restored from the germline J gene. The chain combines TRBV7-8 with TRBJ1-5; 7 bases map to TRBD1. Losses at the gene ends were 4 bases for V and 0 bases for J; bases not matched to a gene: 6. The CDR3 totals 16 residues. Germline V CDR1 and CDR2: SGHVS, FQNEAQ. This CDR3 reads CASSYRGFYSNQPQHF. The sequenced part of the CDR3 DNA is TGTGCCAGCAGCTACAGGGGCTTCTATAGCAATCAGCCC.

This clone was counted many times. From the germline J gene comes the end of the CDR3, since the read stops 3 residues before it. This chain connects TRBV4-1 to TRBJ2-3; no definite D call. This CDR3 has 13 amino acids. V lost 6 bases to trimming and J lost 2 bases, with 9 bases between them. Looked up from germline, CDR1 is MGHRA and CDR2 is YSYEKL. CDR3 in amino acids: CASRSSSTDTQYF. The sequenced part of the CDR3 DNA is TGCGCCAGCAGATCCTCCTCCACAGATACG.

This clone has a count of ten or more. The sequence runs out 3 residues before the end of the CDR3; the remainder is reconstructed from the germline J gene. This rearrangement joins TRBV2 to TRBJ1-2, with 7 bases aligning to TRBD1. Germline lookup yields CDR1 SNHLY and CDR2 FYNNEI. The CDR3 length is 12 residues. CDR3 amino acids: CASSSTGAGYTF. The covered CDR3 bases are TGTGCCAGCAGTAGTACAGGGGCTGGA.

This clone came up many times. The CDR3 goes on 3 residues after the read ends, and that part is filled in from the germline J gene. The rearrangement joins TRBV4-2 to TRBJ2-3, with 8 positions matching TRBD2. The CDR3 length is 18 residues. With 3 bases clipped from V and 1 base from J, the junction kept 12 bases outside the gene matches. The germline CDR1 and CDR2 sequences are LGHNA and YNFKEQ. The DNA read from the CDR3 is TGTGCCAGCAGCCACGGGGGGGTGGCGGGGGCGGGCACAGATACG. Translated, it gives CASSHGGVAGAGTDT. The full CDR3 protein is CASSHGGVAGAGTDTQYF.

This clone was recorded at least ten times. Within the sample, other DNA sequences also encode this same CDR3. The CDR3 reads CAWSVRGNTEAFF. The DNA read from the CDR3 is TGTGCCTGGAGTGTACGAGGGAACACTGAA. This sequence joins TRBV30 and TRBJ1-1; no reliable D call. The CDR3 extends 3 residues past the end of the read, so its final part is completed from the germline J gene. With 0 bases removed from V and 1 base from J, the gap between germline ends came to 6 bases. This CDR3 is built from 13 residues. The V gene's germline CDR1 is GTSNPN and CDR2 SVGIG (reference sequence). Supplemented by reference TRBV30 and TRBJ1-1, the full variable domain reads SQTIHQWPATLVQPVGSPLSLECTVEGTSNPNLYWYRQAAGRGLQLLFYSVGIGQISSEVPQNLSASRPQDRQFILSSKKLLLSDSGFYLCAWSVRGNTEAFFGQGTRLTVV.

The CDR3 sequence: CASSITGTVNTEAFF. The covered CDR3 bases are TGTGCCAGTAGTATTACAGGGACCGTGAACACTGAA. V is TRBV19 and J is TRBJ1-1; perhaps TRBD1 as D (6 bases). The CDR3 end lies 3 residues beyond the end of the read and is filled in from the germline J gene. Per germline, CDR1 LNHDA and CDR2 SQIVND (reference sequence). The V and J ends lost 3 bases and 0 bases respectively, with 11 bases between them. This CDR3 comprises 15 residues.

Many counts were recorded for this clone. The read ends 3 residues before the CDR3 terminus; that terminus is restored from the germline J gene. The J gene is TRBJ2-1, the V gene TRBV13; D is unclear. The V gene lost 2 bases and the J gene lost 4 bases, with 9 bases spanning the gap. Germline CDR1 PRHDT, CDR2 FYEKMQ (reference sequence). The CDR3 has 14 amino acids. The CDR3 region is CASSLNIVYNEQFF. The covered CDR3 bases are TGTGCCAGCAGCTTAAATATTGTTTACAATGAG.

This clone was counted only a few times. The read falls 3 residues short of the CDR3 end, and the missing part is taken from the germline J gene. This chain joins TRBV19 and TRBJ1-6; no firm D call. This CDR3 is built from 14 residues. The germline CDR1 and CDR2 sequences are LNHDA and SQIVND (reference sequence). Trimming cost V 6 bases and J 10 bases, with 16 bases left between them. The part of the CDR3 DNA that was read is TGTGCCAGTAGCCCCGTCAGGTCTAAGTCACCC. The encoded protein is CASSPVRSKSP. The full CDR3 sequence reads CASSPVRSKSPLHF.

This clone has at least ten counts. With the read ending 3 residues before the CDR3 end, the germline J gene is used to fill in that end. This chain connects TRBV7-2 to TRBJ1-5; D unclear. V gave up 1 base and J gave up 4 bases, with 5 bases separating them. The CDR3 length is 13 residues. CDR1 is SGHTA and CDR2 is FQGNSA in the germline V gene. CDR3 in amino acids: CASSLDGNQPQHF. The CDR3 DNA, read in part, is TGTGCCAGCAGCTTAGACGGGAATCAGCCC.

This clone was detected ten times or more. The CDR3 end lies 3 residues beyond the end of the read and is filled in from the germline J gene. The V gene is TRBV2, the J gene TRBJ2-3, with a possible D match to TRBD1 (5 bases). V shed 5 bases and J shed 0 bases, with 9 bases lying between them. Germline lookup yields CDR1 SNHLY and CDR2 FYNNEI. This CDR3 comprises 14 residues. The covered CDR3 bases are TGTGCCAGCAGTCAGACAGCTAGCACAGATACG. Its protein is CASSQTASTDT. The full CDR3 reads CASSQTASTDTQYF.

In this sample, this clone turned up many times. The read comes to an end 3 residues before the CDR3 does, leaving the germline J gene to fill in the end. The rearrangement links TRBV7-3 to TRBJ1-1, with D perhaps matching TRBD1 (5 bases). From germline, CDR1 is SGHTA and CDR2 FQGTGA. The CDR3 runs 13 residues. Partial CDR3 DNA: TGTGCCAGCAGCAGTGGGACTCGAACCGAA. Protein product: CASSSGTRTE. The complete CDR3 sequence is CASSSGTRTEAFF.

This clone was picked up many times. The read comes to an end 3 residues before the CDR3 does, leaving the germline J gene to fill in the end. This chain links TRBV5-1 with TRBJ1-6; D is possibly TRBD1 (6 bases). V lost 3 bases, J lost 10 bases, and 17 bases lay in between. CDR3 length: 15 amino acids. Germline assignment: CDR1 SGHRS and CDR2 YFSETQ. CDR3 DNA, as far as it was read: TGCGCCAGCAGCTCGGAGGAGGGGGTTCAGTCACCC. Translated: CASSSEEGVQSP. The CDR3 in its entirety is CASSSEEGVQSPLHF.

This clone was counted ten times or more. Sequencing ends 3 residues short of the CDR3 end; the germline J gene provides the rest. The chain links TRBV6-2 or TRBV6-3 to TRBJ2-2; the D is unclear. CDR1 MNHEY and CDR2 SVGEGT come from the germline V gene. The germline V and J ends were trimmed by 5 bases and 5 bases, with 12 bases remaining between them. CDR3 length: 14 amino acids. Incomplete CDR3 DNA: TGTGCCAGCAGTGTCAGGCCACTGACCGGGGAG. Protein: CASSVRPLTGE. The CDR3 in full is CASSVRPLTGELFF.

In its sample, this clone was seen many times. CDR3 DNA, as far as it was read: TGCAGTGCAAGCCCGGGACAGGGCCTCTTGGAA. It translates to CSASPGQGLLE. The whole CDR3 reads CSASPGQGLLEAFF. This chain uses TRBV20-1 with TRBJ1-1; 9 bases agree with TRBD1. Coverage ceases 3 residues before the CDR3 finishes, and the germline J gene fills in the end. The germline CDR1 and CDR2 sequences are DFQATT and SNEGSKA (reference sequence). This CDR3 is built from 14 residues.

In its sample, this clone was seen many times. The sequence runs out 3 residues before the end of the CDR3; the remainder is reconstructed from the germline J gene. V is TRBV13 and J is TRBJ1-2, with 8 positions matching TRBD1. Looked up from germline, CDR1 is PRHDT and CDR2 is FYEKMQ (reference sequence). The ends lost 4 bases at V and 6 bases at J; junction bases unmatched: 4. The CDR3 is 13 amino acids. This CDR3 reads CASSWPRGHGYTF. The covered CDR3 bases are TGTGCCAGCAGCTGGCCCAGGGGGCATGGC. Based on the CDR3 plus reference TRBV13 and TRBJ1-2, the full variable domain is AAGVIQSPRHLIKEKRETATLKCYPIPRHDTVYWYQQGPGQDPQFLISFYEKMQSDKGSIPDRFSAQQFSDYHSELNMSSLELGDSALYFCASSWPRGHGYTFGSGTRLTVV.